This T cell receptor (beta chain) was recovered during a study of tumor-infiltrating lymphocytes in glioblastoma multiforme. Multiple V-beta primers and a C-beta primer amplified TCRB from RNA. Unique molecular identifiers were not described for the libraries. TCRdb independently ran MiXCR on the multiplex PCR reads; one entry per CDR3 protein. The data hold 15,000 or so distinct CDR3 sequences, with 65% to 80% observed a single time. This clonotype was detected once. Antigen: not known. V shed 2 bases and J shed 0 bases, with 11 bases lying between them. The CDR3 has 17 amino acids. Germline values: CDR1 MNHEY, CDR2 SVGEGT. Notes on the study in general: Only one glioblastoma patient had TCR and mutation analysis. The T cells in this sample were not sorted into functional subsets. Unequal TCR RNA per T cell might skew measured clone sizes.

This chain connects TRBV6-2 or TRBV6-3 to TRBJ2-6; D call uncertain. What was sequenced was brain tumor tissue. This TCR came from a male donor with glioblastoma. CDR3 residues: CASSYKGDGSGANVLTF. Here the CDR3 DNA reads TGTGCCAGCAGTTACAAAGGCGACGGCTCTGGGGCCAACGTCCTGACTTTC.